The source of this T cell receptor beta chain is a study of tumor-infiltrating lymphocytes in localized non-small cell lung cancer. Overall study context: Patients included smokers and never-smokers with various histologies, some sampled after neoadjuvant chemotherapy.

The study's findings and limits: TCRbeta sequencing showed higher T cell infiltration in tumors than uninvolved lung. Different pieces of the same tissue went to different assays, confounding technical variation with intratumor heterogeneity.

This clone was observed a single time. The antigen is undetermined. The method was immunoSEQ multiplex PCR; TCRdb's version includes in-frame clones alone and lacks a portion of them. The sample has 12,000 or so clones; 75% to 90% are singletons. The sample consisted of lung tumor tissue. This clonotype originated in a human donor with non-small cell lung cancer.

CDR3 region: CASRGGGSNQPQHF. CDR3 nucleotide sequence: TGTGCCAGTAGAGGAGGGGGAAGCAATCAGCCCCAGCATTTT. This chain links TRBV19 with TRBJ1-5; TRBD1 might be the D (6 bases). Trimming removed 6 bases from V and 1 base from J, with 10 bases in between. The CDR3 loop spans 14 amino acids. Germline V gene lookup returns CDR1 LNHDA and CDR2 SQIVND (reference sequence).